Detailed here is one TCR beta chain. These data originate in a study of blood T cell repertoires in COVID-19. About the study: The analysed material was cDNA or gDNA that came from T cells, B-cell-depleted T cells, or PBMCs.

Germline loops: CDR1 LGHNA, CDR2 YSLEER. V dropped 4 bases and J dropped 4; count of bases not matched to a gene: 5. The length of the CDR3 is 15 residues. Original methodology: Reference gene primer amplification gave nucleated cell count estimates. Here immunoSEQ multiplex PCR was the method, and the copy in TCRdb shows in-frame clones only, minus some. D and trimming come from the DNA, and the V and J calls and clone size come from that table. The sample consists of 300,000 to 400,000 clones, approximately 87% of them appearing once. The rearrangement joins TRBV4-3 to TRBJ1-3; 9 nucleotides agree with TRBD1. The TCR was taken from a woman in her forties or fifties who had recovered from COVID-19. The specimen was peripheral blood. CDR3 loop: CASSPGQGPGNTIYF. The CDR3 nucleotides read TGCGCCAGCAGCCCCGGACAGGGGCCCGGAAACACCATATATTTT.